This T cell receptor (beta chain) was captured in a study of blood T cell repertoires in COVID-19. The wider study: PBMCs, B-cell-depleted T cells, or T cells provided the cDNA or gDNA that made up the material.

Germline lookup yields CDR1 MNHEY and CDR2 SVGAGI. With 2 bases clipped from V and 7 bases from J, the junction kept 0 bases outside the gene matches. The length of the CDR3 is 13 residues. In the source study's methods: Quantification of nucleated cells was approximated via reference gene primer amplification. Profiling relied on immunoSEQ multiplex PCR, and the TCRdb table lists in-frame clones only, not all of them. V and J calls and clone size are as listed in that table; D and trimming were resolved from the DNA. The data show almost 90,000 clones, over 70% seen once. This receptor was taken from a man older than 75 with acute or convalescent COVID-19. The rearrangement links TRBV6-5 to TRBJ2-7; 12 bases fit TRBD2. Source material: peripheral blood. The CDR3 nucleotides read TGTGCCAGCAGTTACACTAGCGGGAGGGAGCAGTACTTC. Translating it yields CASSYTSGREQYF.